This T cell receptor beta chain was captured by sequencing in a study of CD8+ T cells in alopecia areata (dated by TCRdb to about 2018). About the full investigation: The treated patients took part in an open-label pilot trial in which moderate-to-severe alopecia areata was treated with oral tofacitinib at 5 to 10 mg twice daily. Tofacitinib was given for 6 to 18 months, followed by 6 months of follow-up off drug to assess delayed response and recurrence. In both human patients and the C3H/HeJ mouse model, the study applied high-throughput TCRbeta sequencing to look at T cell clonal expansion in alopecia areata. Scalp tissue and sorted CD4+ and CD8+ peripheral blood T cells from patchy and totalis/universalis alopecia areata patients and from healthy controls were covered by human TCRbeta sequencing. Tofacitinib-treated patients had biopsies at baseline and at 4 and 24 weeks of treatment, with a later scalp biopsy in several patients. Clonality in the scalp was compared among normal scalp (n=4), patchy alopecia areata scalp (n=8), and alopecia totalis/universalis scalp (n=8). RNA was extracted with the PAXgene miRNA kit for fixed scalp, the miRNeasy kit for PBMCs, and the RNeasy kit for mouse skin. immunoSEQ multiplex PCR using 35 Vbeta forward primers and 13 Jbeta reverse primers was used to amplify TCRbeta CDR3 regions.

V is cut by 1 base and J by 7 bases, and the space between the germline ends is 10 bases. For CDR1 and CDR2, the germline V gene (reference sequence) lists PRHDT and FYEKMQ. The CDR3 holds 13 amino acids from the cysteine to the phenylalanine. The retained sequence is limited to the CDR3, 39 bases, with the frame set at the first base. This clone was picked up one time. Its antigen remains unidentified. Qualities for individual bases were not recorded, and no much larger clone is one base off. Study-wide findings and limitations: Unlike mouse skin, where gammadelta T cells dominate, normal human skin contains resident alphabeta T cells that get sequenced too, which complicates analysis of the scalp TCR repertoire. Compared with normal scalp, lesional scalp had higher clonality and more expanded CD8+ clones, particularly in alopecia totalis/universalis, a pattern that suggests antigenic drive. Shared TCR sequences between patients were less evident than in mice, which may be partly attributable to HLA diversity in the patient population.

In the paper's terms, the time point label means: baseline before oral tofacitinib. From alopecia areata patients, peripheral blood was collected along with lesional scalp punch biopsies. After PBMCs were isolated by density centrifugation and stained for CD3, CD4 and CD8, a FACSAria was used to sort CD4+ and CD8+ T cells. Library creation used the immunoSEQ multiplex PCR assay. RNA was extracted from all samples and reverse transcribed into cDNA, which served as template for TCR sequencing. First-strand cDNA was synthesized using SuperScript III with a 2:1 mix of oligo-dT and random hexamers. A synthetic immune receptor repertoire was used to measure amplification bias, and any remaining bias was corrected computationally. The source study handled its data this way. Raw reads were preprocessed for error removal, and CDR3 was defined according to IMGT conventions as running from the conserved cysteine to phenylalanine. Clonality was computed as 1 minus the Shannon entropy, with the entropy normalized by log2 of the number of productive unique TCRs. Whether scalp clones were CD4 or CD8 was inferred by matching scalp TCRbeta sequences against CD4 and CD8 repertoires sorted from blood. The table was pulled from immuneACCESS by TCRdb, which kept in-frame rearrangements only. Such tables lose some clones; where checked, under half of the loss comes from unresolved V genes, and the rest has no known cause. From that table come the V and J calls and clone size; the DNA was used to work out D and trimming. Present in this sample are about 130,000 clones, roughly 50% of which were seen just once. The top ten hold over 15% of the sample.

The input for sequencing was CD8+ T cells sorted from blood, taken at week 0. The receptor chain draws on TRBV13 and TRBJ1-1; no D segment can be confidently identified. The clonotype comes from a human donor with alopecia areata. The nucleotide sequence reads as follows: TGTGCCAGCAGCTTAGCCCAGACTCTTGAAGCTTTCTTT. The resulting protein is CASSLAQTLEAFF.